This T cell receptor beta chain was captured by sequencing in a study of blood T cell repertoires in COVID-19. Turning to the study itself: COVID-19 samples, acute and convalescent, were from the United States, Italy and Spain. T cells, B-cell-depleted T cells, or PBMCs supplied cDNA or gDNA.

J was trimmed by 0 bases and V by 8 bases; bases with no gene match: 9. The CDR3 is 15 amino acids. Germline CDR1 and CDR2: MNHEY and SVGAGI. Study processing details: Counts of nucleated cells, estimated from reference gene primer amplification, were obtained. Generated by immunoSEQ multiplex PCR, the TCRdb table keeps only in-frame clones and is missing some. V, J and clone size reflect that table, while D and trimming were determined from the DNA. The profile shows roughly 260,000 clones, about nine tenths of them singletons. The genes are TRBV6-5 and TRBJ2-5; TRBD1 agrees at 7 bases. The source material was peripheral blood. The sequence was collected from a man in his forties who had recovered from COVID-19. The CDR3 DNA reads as TGTGCCAGCTTCAGGGGGACCACGTACCAAGAGACCCAGTACTTC. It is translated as CASFRGTTYQETQYF.